The T cell receptor (beta chain) described here comes from a study of CD8 T cells in Susac syndrome. In blood CD8+ and CD4+ T cells, TCR beta underwent sequencing. The multiple sclerosis controls were treatment-naive patients affected by stable or active relapsing-remitting disease. An amount of RNA that ranged from 0.5 to 1 ug was reverse transcribed with random hexamers. TCRdb used MiXCR to reprocess the immunoSEQ multiplex PCR reads, holding one entry per CDR3 protein. The table includes hundreds of thousands of distinct CDR3 sequences, just under 95% detected once. CDR1 SNHLY and CDR2 FYNNEI come from the germline V gene. The CDR3 totals 13 residues. Trimming cost V 3 bases and J 8 bases; bases outside gene matches: 5.

The sequenced sample was CD4+ T cells from PBMCs. This chain links TRBV2 with TRBJ1-2; 8 bases align to TRBD1. This sequence was found in a human donor with multiple sclerosis. The CDR3 coding sequence is TGTGCCAGCAGTGATCAGGGGGCTGGAGGCTACACCTTC. This sequence encodes CASSDQGAGGYTF.